The clone carrying this TCR beta chain was seen many times. The antigen is unknown. The data belong to a study of T cell repertoires in cytomegalovirus infection. Study in general: CMV infection together with matching HLA type was indicated by public TCR beta signatures.

Overall study findings and caveats: CMV-specific HLA-C-restricted TCR beta clonotypes dominated the ex vivo response. Summed frequency of public TCR beta families distinguished CMV carriers with the relevant HLA.

TCRdb re-derived calls from the reads in MiXCR, one entry per CDR3 protein. The sample holds 200,000 to 300,000 distinct CDR3 sequences, approximately 15% seen once. The sample comprised PBMCs. The receptor was derived from a human donor in good health (CMV status not recorded). Some clones in this sample may be carry-over from other donors' samples.

The CDR3 spells CASSFGQSYGYTF. Here the CDR3 DNA reads TGTGCCAGCAGTTTCGGACAAAGCTATGGCTACACCTTC. The chain combines TRBV12-3 or TRBV12-4 with TRBJ1-2; the D gene is possibly TRBD1 (5 bases). The V end lost 3 bases, the J end lost 4 bases, and 9 bases lay between the germline ends. This CDR3 is built from 13 residues.